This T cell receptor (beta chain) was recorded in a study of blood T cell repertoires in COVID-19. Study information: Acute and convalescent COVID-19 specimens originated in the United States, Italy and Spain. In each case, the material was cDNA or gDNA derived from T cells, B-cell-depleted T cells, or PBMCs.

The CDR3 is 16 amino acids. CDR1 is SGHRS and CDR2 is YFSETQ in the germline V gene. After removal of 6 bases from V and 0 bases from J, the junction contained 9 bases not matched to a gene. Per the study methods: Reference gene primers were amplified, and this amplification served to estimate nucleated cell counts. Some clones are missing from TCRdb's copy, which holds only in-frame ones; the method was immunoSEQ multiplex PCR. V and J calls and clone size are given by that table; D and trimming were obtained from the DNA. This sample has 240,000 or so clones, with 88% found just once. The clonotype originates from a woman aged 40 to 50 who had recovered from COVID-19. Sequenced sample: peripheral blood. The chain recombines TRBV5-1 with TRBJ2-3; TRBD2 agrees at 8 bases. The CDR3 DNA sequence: TGCGCCAGCACGCAGGCGGGACTAGGGAGCACAGATACGCAGTATTTT. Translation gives CASTQAGLGSTDTQYF.